This T cell receptor (beta chain) originates from a study of blood T cell repertoires in COVID-19. Germline lookup yields CDR1 SQVTM and CDR2 ANQGSEA. Trimming stripped 4 bases from V and 0 bases from J, with 6 bases between. The CDR3 contains 12 residues. In the study's own analysis: Reference gene primers were amplified, and this amplification served to estimate nucleated cell counts. The repertoire was sequenced with immunoSEQ multiplex PCR; TCRdb's copy has only in-frame clones and lacks some. V, J and clone size were drawn from that table, and D and trimming were deduced from the DNA. The sample carries approximately 40,000 clones, approximately 85% recorded once.

The chain couples TRBV29-1 to TRBJ1-2, with a tentative D call TRBD1 (5 bases). This TCR was sampled from a man aged 55 to 70 with active or convalescent COVID-19. What was sequenced was peripheral blood. CDR3 in DNA: TGCAGCGTTGTGACAGCTAACTATGGCTACACCTTC. This encodes CSVVTANYGYTF.